The T cell receptor beta chain described here comes from a study of blood T cell repertoires in COVID-19. About the study: Whether acute or convalescent, the COVID-19 samples came from the United States, Italy and Spain. PBMCs, B-cell-depleted T cells, or T cells provided the cDNA or gDNA that made up the material.

After removal of 2 bases from V and 5 bases from J, the junction contained 3 bases not matched to a gene. Germline loops: CDR1 ENHRY, CDR2 SYGVKD. The CDR3 consists of 14 residues. Measured with immunoSEQ multiplex PCR; TCRdb has only the in-frame clones, and not every one. The repertoire holds 80,000 to 100,000 clones, with approximately 90% as singletons. Material: peripheral blood. The chain is built from TRBV10-3 and TRBJ2-5; 9 nucleotides align to TRBD1. The receptor was derived from a woman aged 45-65 years with active or convalescent COVID-19. CDR3 loop: CAISENRGQETQYF. CDR3 nucleotides: TGTGCCATCAGTGAGAACAGGGGGCAGGAGACCCAGTACTTC.